This paragraph covers one T cell receptor beta chain sequence. What it binds is unknown. The CDR3 totals 13 residues. Trimming pared 9 bases from V and 3 bases from J, leaving 12 bases between. The V gene's germline CDR1 is LNHDA and CDR2 SQIVND (reference sequence). These data originate in a study of T cell responses to AZD1222 COVID-19 vaccine. Whole-study context: Second-dose intervals near 4 or 12 weeks were combined.

The study's findings and limits: The study reported that nearly half of spike-specific TCRs target unmutated variant regions.

The method was immunoSEQ multiplex PCR; TCRdb's version includes in-frame clones alone and lacks a portion of them. The table includes some 80,000 clones, approximately 85% detected once. Here the sequenced sample was peripheral blood, taken on day 0 of AZD1222 vaccination. The clonotype comes from an adult in good health. The rearrangement links TRBV19 to TRBJ1-5, with a weak D call TRBD1 (5 bases). For the CDR3, the DNA is TGTGCCAGCGGGGCCCTGAACAATCAGCCCCAGCATTTT. This encodes CASGALNNQPQHF.